These T cell receptor beta chains were read from a single sample in a study of blood T cell repertoires in COVID-19. Assay used: immunoSEQ multiplex PCR; TCRdb lists only in-frame clones, some missing. Among 130,000 to 150,000 clones listed, almost 90% were seen once. The specimen was peripheral blood. Source of these receptors: a human donor in a cohort sampled during active COVID-19. Both conserved end residues are part of each CDR3. A D gene is named only where the DNA matches it firmly. Expanded clones get a size class; other rows say once, few or many, or leave the size out.

.,.,TRBV7-8,TRBJ2-7,CASRDAGIYEQYF,TGTGCCAGCAGGGACGCAGGGATCTACGAGCAGTACTTC
.,.,TRBV11-3,TRBJ1-1,CASSFGATEAFF,TGTGCCAGCAGCTTTGGGGCGACTGAAGCTTTCTTT
.,.,TRBV11-2,TRBJ2-1,CASSTTGDSLVYNEQFF,TGTGCCAGCAGCACCACGGGGGACAGTCTTGTGTACAATGAGCAGTTCTTC
TRBD2,.,TRBV7-7,TRBJ2-2,CASSRGLARNTGELFF,TGTGCTAGCAGCCGTGGACTAGCGAGGAACACCGGGGAGCTGTTTTTT
TRBD2,.,TRBV19,TRBJ2-2,CASSIAGGSTTGELFF,TGTGCCAGTAGTATCGCGGGGGGCTCTACGACCGGGGAGCTGTTTTTT
TRBD2,.,TRBV2,TRBJ2-2,CASKDSGSIDTGELFF,TGTGCCAGCAAGGACAGCGGGAGTATCGACACCGGGGAGCTGTTTTTT
.,.,TRBV7-2,TRBJ1-1,CASSLVRAVNTEAFF,TGTGCCAGCAGCTTAGTACGTGCAGTCAACACTGAAGCTTTCTTT
TRBD2,.,TRBV4-2,TRBJ2-1,CASSQQTSGRYNEQFF,TGTGCCAGCAGCCAACAAACTAGCGGAAGATACAATGAGCAGTTCTTC
.,once,TRBV6-5,TRBJ2-1,CASSRDNEQFF,TGTGCCAGCAGTCGAGACAATGAGCAGTTCTTC
.,once,TRBV2,TRBJ1-4,CASSGTEIVKLFF,TGTGCCAGCAGTGGGACAGAGATCGTAAAACTGTTTTTT
TRBD1,.,TRBV15,TRBJ2-3,CATSIDRGPTDTQYF,TGTGCCACCAGCATAGACAGGGGGCCCACAGATACGCAGTATTTT
TRBD1,.,TRBV4-2,TRBJ2-2,CASSRRQGGETGELFF,TGTGCCAGCAGCCGCCGACAGGGGGGAGAGACCGGGGAGCTGTTTTTT
TRBD1,.,TRBV30,TRBJ2-7,CAWSALGQGSYEQYF,TGTGCCTGGAGCGCACTGGGACAGGGCTCCTACGAGCAGTACTTC
TRBD1,.,TRBV7-3,TRBJ2-7,CASSLYPTGDEQYF,TGTGCCAGCAGCTTATACCCGACAGGGGACGAGCAGTACTTC
TRBD1,.,TRBV4-1,TRBJ2-7,CASSPGAWTGVLYEQYF,TGCGCCAGCAGCCCCGGGGCCTGGACAGGGGTCCTCTACGAGCAGTACTTC
TRBD1,.,TRBV16,TRBJ2-7,CASSQPGQVYEQYF,TGTGCCAGCAGCCAGCCGGGACAGGTTTACGAGCAGTACTTC
.,.,TRBV7-6,TRBJ2-3,CASSGRVSTDTQYF,TGTGCCAGCAGCGGCAGGGTTTCCACAGATACGCAGTATTTT
.,once,TRBV3-1/TRBV3-2,TRBJ1-5,CASSQDFIQPQHF,TGTGCCAGCAGCCAAGATTTTATTCAGCCCCAGCATTTT
TRBD2,.,TRBV11-2,TRBJ2-5,CASSLDPSGALETQYF,TGTGCCAGCAGCTTAGATCCTAGCGGGGCCTTAGAGACCCAGTACTTC
.,few,TRBV27,TRBJ2-7,CASMEGYEQYF,TGTGCCAGCATGGAGGGCTACGAGCAGTACTTC
.,.,TRBV2,TRBJ2-3,CASIPFSGTTDTQYF,TGTGCCAGCATCCCCTTTAGCGGAACCACAGATACGCAGTATTTT
TRBD1,.,TRBV28,TRBJ2-7,CASSLNSIGTGRAYEQYF,TGTGCCAGCAGTTTAAATAGTATCGGGACAGGGAGAGCCTACGAGCAGTACTTC
TRBD1,few,TRBV19,TRBJ2-5,CASSAGQAIETQYF,TGTGCCAGTAGTGCGGGACAGGCAATAGAGACCCAGTACTTC
.,.,TRBV3-1/TRBV3-2,TRBJ2-7,CASSQGTQYEQYF,TGTGCCAGCAGCCAGGGGACACAGTACGAGCAGTACTTC
TRBD1,.,TRBV7-9,TRBJ2-7,CASSLVGTEYF,TGTGCCAGCAGCTTAGTTGGGACAGAGTACTTC
TRBD1,.,TRBV6-8,TRBJ1-3,CASTPNRGFGGNTIYF,TGTGCCAGCACCCCCAACAGGGGTTTTGGTGGAAACACCATATATTTT
TRBD2,.,TRBV5-1,TRBJ2-7,CASSSAGTSGGALGEQYF,TGCGCCAGCAGCTCGGCCGGGACTAGCGGGGGGGCCTTGGGTGAGCAGTACTTC
TRBD2,.,TRBV3-1/TRBV3-2,TRBJ2-1,CASSHGLAGGYYEQFF,TGTGCCAGCAGCCACGGACTAGCGGGGGGGTACTATGAGCAGTTCTTC
.,.,TRBV5-8,TRBJ2-1,CASSLRQGNYEQFF,TGTGCCAGCAGCTTGCGTCAGGGTAATTATGAGCAGTTCTTC
.,.,TRBV30,TRBJ1-1,CAWSGGRGTEAFF,TGTGCCTGGAGTGGGGGGAGGGGGACTGAAGCTTTCTTT
.,.,TRBV28,TRBJ1-6,CASISSNSPLHF,TGTGCCAGCATATCTTCGAATTCACCCCTCCACTTT
.,.,TRBV19,TRBJ2-7,CASSTPGSYEQYF,TGTGCCAGTAGTACCCCGGGCTCCTACGAGCAGTACTTC
TRBD1,.,TRBV11-2,TRBJ1-4,CASSTRKQGGGEKLFF,TGTGCCAGCAGCACGAGGAAACAGGGGGGAGGTGAAAAACTGTTTTTT
.,.,TRBV21-1,TRBJ2-1,CASSKGGTSGSTSYNEQFF,TGTGCCAGCAGCAAAGGGGGGACTAGCGGGAGTACTTCCTACAATGAGCAGTTCTTC
.,.,TRBV11-1,TRBJ2-7,CASSLDGQISSYEQYF,TGTGCCAGCAGCTTAGATGGGCAGATATCCTCCTACGAGCAGTACTTC
TRBD2,.,TRBV4-3,TRBJ2-5,CASSQDLSGSGGTIQETQYF,TGCGCCAGCAGCCAAGATTTGTCCGGTAGCGGGGGGACGATTCAAGAGACCCAGTACTTC
.,.,TRBV6-1,TRBJ1-2,CASSEAGVNYGYTF,TGTGCCAGCAGTGAGGCAGGGGTTAACTATGGCTACACCTTC
.,.,TRBV7-2,TRBJ1-3,CASSLFGETPGNTIYF,TGTGCCAGCAGCTTATTTGGGGAGACCCCTGGAAACACCATATATTTT
.,few,TRBV7-9,TRBJ1-2,CASTGANYGYTF,TGTGCCAGCACAGGAGCTAACTATGGCTACACCTTC
.,once,TRBV19,TRBJ2-1,CASSIRGGHEQFF,TGTGCCAGTAGTATAAGGGGGGGGCATGAGCAGTTCTTC
TRBD1,.,TRBV28,TRBJ1-4,CASTGQGSEKLFF,TGTGCCAGCACCGGACAGGGAAGTGAAAAACTGTTTTTT
.,.,TRBV27,TRBJ1-6,CASTQSVPTRGSPLHF,TGTGCCAGCACTCAAAGTGTCCCGACCCGCGGTTCACCCCTCCACTTT
.,.,TRBV5-1,TRBJ2-7,CASSLRGYEQYF,TGCGCCAGCAGCTTGCGCGGCTACGAGCAGTACTTC
TRBD1,.,TRBV14,TRBJ2-1,CASSQTGEQFF,TGTGCCAGCAGCCAGACAGGGGAGCAGTTCTTC
.,.,TRBV19,TRBJ2-3,CASSPRTYRGTDTQYF,TGTGCCAGTAGTCCTCGGACTTACCGTGGCACAGATACGCAGTATTTT
TRBD1,.,TRBV14,TRBJ1-1,CASSPVIGQGAVVNTEAFF,TGTGCCAGCAGCCCGGTGATAGGACAGGGGGCAGTCGTGAACACTGAAGCTTTCTTT
.,once,TRBV5-6,TRBJ2-3,CASSLGFTGSTDTQYF,TGTGCCAGCAGCTTGGGATTCACAGGGAGCACAGATACGCAGTATTTT
.,.,TRBV11-3,TRBJ2-5,CASSPRTDGETQYF,TGTGCCAGCAGCCCCCGGACAGACGGCGAGACCCAGTACTTC
TRBD2,.,TRBV6-1,TRBJ2-5,CASSELAGGPETQYF,TGTGCCAGCAGTGAACTAGCGGGGGGGCCAGAGACCCAGTACTTC
.,once,TRBV19,TRBJ1-5,CASTSFPLRHGNQPQHF,TGTGCCAGTACCTCCTTTCCACTCAGACACGGCAATCAGCCCCAGCATTTT
.,.,TRBV11-2,TRBJ2-5,CASSSGLTGETQYF,TGTGCCAGCAGCTCAGGACTGACTGGAGAGACCCAGTACTTC
TRBD2,.,TRBV7-8,TRBJ2-7,CAITSGRSSYEQYF,TGTGCCATCACGAGCGGGAGAAGCTCCTACGAGCAGTACTTC
.,.,TRBV5-1,TRBJ2-1,CASSLVVGPDNEQFF,TGCGCCAGCAGCTTGGTAGTGGGGCCCGACAATGAGCAGTTCTTC